The 9 T cell receptor beta chains listed next were all sequenced from one sample in a study of T-cell memory formation after mild COVID-19. TCRdb called the 5' RACE reads again in MiXCR, with one record for every CDR3 protein. The sample lists some 300,000 distinct CDR3 sequences; 20% to 25% were seen once. The sequencing input was PBMCs or a T cell subset sorted from them (not recorded which). These receptors were taken from a man between 18 and 29 years old who had mild COVID-19 (a few samples of this study predate the infection). Cell type and time point are not known.

This clonotype has more than one count but fewer than ten. This chain links TRBV10-3 with TRBJ2-3; TRBD2 matches 8 bases. Per germline, CDR1 ENHRY and CDR2 SYGVKD. J was trimmed by 6 bases and V by 0 bases; bases with no gene match: 5. The CDR3 is 15 residues long. The chain's CDR3 is CAISESTGGPDTQYF. The CDR3 coding sequence is TGTGCCATCAGTGAGTCGACGGGGGGGCCCGATACGCAGTATTTT.

This clonotype occurred a few times. The chain combines TRBV20-1 with TRBJ2-5, with D uncertain. The germline V gene has CDR1 DFQATT and CDR2 SNEGSKA (reference sequence). Between the trimmed V and J ends, which lost 3 bases and 7 bases, there was a span of 12 bases. The CDR3 length is 12 residues. CDR3 in DNA: TGCAGTGCTAGTGACTCACGAGGGACCCAGTACTTC. Protein sequence: CSASDSRGTQYF.

At least ten counts were recorded for this clonotype. This chain uses TRBV12-3 or TRBV12-4 with TRBJ1-3; perhaps TRBD1 as D (6 bases). The CDR3 loop spans 14 amino acids. The ends were cut back, 4 bases at V and 2 bases at J, with 9 bases in the middle. The CDR3: CASSSGGPGNTIYF. CDR3 bases: TGTGCCAGCAGTTCGGGGGGGCCTGGAAACACCATATATTTT.

This clonotype occurred a few times. This chain links TRBV10-3 with TRBJ2-3, with 10 bases matching TRBD2. Looked up from germline, CDR1 is ENHRY and CDR2 is SYGVKD. Germline trimming cut 5 bases from V and 3 bases from J; bases unmatched to any gene: 5. CDR3 length: 15 amino acids. The CDR3 loop is CAISRIAGGTDTQYF. Written as DNA, the CDR3 is TGTGCCATCAGTCGGATAGCGGGGGGAACAGATACGCAGTATTTT.

The chain carries TRBV7-9 and TRBJ2-3; the D is unclear. The CDR3 contains 14 residues. The germline V and J ends were trimmed by 5 bases and 8 bases, with 17 bases remaining between them. Germline V gene lookup returns CDR1 SEHNR and CDR2 FQNEAQ (reference sequence). The CDR3: CASSVTSELATQYF. The DNA of the CDR3 is TGTGCCAGCAGCGTAACCTCTGAACTGGCTACGCAGTATTTT.

This clonotype came up a few times. V gene TRBV5-1 combines with J gene TRBJ2-1; the D gene is possibly TRBD1 (6 bases). The germline CDR1 and CDR2 sequences are SGHRS and YFSETQ. Trimming stripped 4 bases from V and 4 bases from J, with 18 bases between. The CDR3 is 16 residues long. The CDR3 DNA sequence: TGCGCCAGCAGCGGCTTCGGGTCAGGGGCTTACAATGAGCAGTTCTTC. Protein product: CASSGFGSGAYNEQFF.

This clonotype was recorded a few times. CDR3 protein: CASSPVDSGALASTDTQYF. As DNA, the CDR3 is TGTGCCAGCTCACCAGTGGATAGCGGGGCTCTCGCTAGCACAGATACGCAGTATTTT. The rearrangement joins TRBV18 to TRBJ2-3; 8 bases align to TRBD2. The CDR3 has 19 amino acids. V gave up 2 bases and J gave up 0 bases; unmatched junction bases: 13. Per the germline V gene, CDR1 is KGHSH and CDR2 is LQKENI.

This rearrangement joins TRBV7-9 to TRBJ2-4; D might be TRBD1 or TRBD2, each matching 6 bases. V dropped 5 bases and J dropped 2 bases, with 25 bases sitting between them. Germline V gene lookup returns CDR1 SEHNR and CDR2 FQNEAQ (reference sequence). The length of the CDR3 is 19 residues. CDR3: CASSPQGSGGGYSKNIQYF. DNA of the CDR3: TGTGCCAGCAGCCCCCAGGGTAGCGGAGGGGGGTATTCCAAAAACATTCAGTACTTC.

The rearrangement links TRBV4-2 to TRBJ2-2, with a weak D call TRBD1 (5 bases). CDR1 and CDR2 from the germline V gene are LGHNA and YNFKEQ. V gave up 8 bases and J gave up 3 bases, with 13 bases separating them. This CDR3 region has 14 residues. The CDR3 is CASRRQRDTGELFF. The CDR3 nucleotides are TGTGCCAGCCGTAGACAGAGAGACACCGGGGAGCTGTTTTTT.